The 4 T cell receptor beta chains in this list originate from one sample, sequenced in a study of shared clonotypes between healthy human individuals. The assay was immunoSEQ multiplex PCR, and TCRdb's table has in-frame clones only and misses some. The sample holds 2 million to 2.5 million clones; roughly 94% are singletons and the top ten take roughly 0.13%. Sequenced: naive CD4+ T cells sorted from blood. Subset of the sample: CD45RA+ positively selected. Receptors originate from a man aged 18 to 30 in good health.

The chain has TRBV7-9 and TRBJ1-1; D is unresolved. CDR1 and CDR2 from the germline V gene are SEHNR and FQNEAQ (reference sequence). The CDR3 is 14 residues long. Trimming stripped 1 base from V and 6 bases from J, with 12 bases between. In nucleotides, the CDR3 is TGTGCCAGCAGCTTAGGGGGAGCGTCCCCTGAAGCTTTCTTT. Its translation is CASSLGGASPEAFF.

The V call is TRBV19, the J call TRBJ2-7; no reliable D call. V shed 3 bases and J shed 2 bases, with 11 bases lying between them. Looked up from germline, CDR1 is LNHDA and CDR2 is SQIVND (reference sequence). CDR3 length equals 14 residues. The CDR3 sequence: CASSISAEAYEQYF. Written as DNA, the CDR3 is TGTGCCAGTAGTATTTCCGCAGAGGCCTACGAGCAGTACTTC.

The rearrangement joins TRBV5-6 to TRBJ1-4; D is ambiguous. Trimming left V 1 base short and J 8 bases short, with 15 bases between. The CDR3 runs to 15 residues. Germline V gene data show CDR1 as SGHDT and CDR2 as YYEEEE. CDR3 protein: CASSLYGAPGEKLFF. The CDR3 DNA sequence: TGTGCCAGCAGCTTGTACGGAGCTCCGGGAGAAAAACTGTTTTTT.

The chain employs TRBV2 and TRBJ2-3; 16 bases match TRBD2. The V segment lost 6 bases and the J segment 1 base; nucleotides outside the gene matches: 7. CDR1 and CDR2 from the germline V gene are SNHLY and FYNNEI. The CDR3 totals 18 residues. The chain's CDR3 is CASRTGLAGGQGTDTQYF. For the CDR3, the DNA is TGTGCCAGCAGGACGGGACTAGCGGGGGGGCAGGGCACAGATACGCAGTATTTT.